Listed below are T cell receptor beta chains from one sample, sequenced in a study of T cell changes during pregnancy in multiple sclerosis. TCRdb keeps only in-frame clones here, not all; method: immunoSEQ multiplex PCR. The table has around 100,000 clones, about nine tenths seen once; the top ten hold 0.7% to 0.9%. Material: peripheral blood, obtained in the second trimester of pregnancy. The receptors shown here come from a female donor in good health, enrolled as a control in a pregnancy study. Each CDR3 is given with its conserved first and last residue. The D gene is left open where the match is weak. Some rows have no size entry. The others give once, few or many, or a class for an expanded clone.

j_call clone_size v_call d_call cdr3_aa cdr3_nt
TRBJ1-3 . TRBV7-9 TRBD1 CASNAIPGQGMASGNTIYF TGTGCCAGCAACGCTATCCCGGGACAGGGAATGGCCTCTGGAAACACCATATATTTT
TRBJ1-2 . TRBV4-3 . CASSQLLRIPGYTF TGCGCCAGCAGCCAATTGTTGAGGATCCCTGGCTACACCTTC
TRBJ1-1 . TRBV5-6 TRBD1 CASSSRPGQTMNTEAFF TGTGCCAGCAGCTCGCGTCCGGGACAGACCATGAACACTGAAGCTTTCTTT
TRBJ2-1 . TRBV6-6 . CASSYPEGEQFF TGTGCCAGCAGTTACCCGGAGGGTGAGCAGTTCTTC
TRBJ1-5 once TRBV7-2 TRBD1 CASSLAFSGGQPQHF TGTGCCAGCAGCTTAGCGTTTTCAGGGGGACAGCCCCAGCATTTT
TRBJ1-1 once TRBV9 . CASSVVVDMAMNTEAFF TGTGCCAGCAGCGTAGTCGTCGACATGGCGATGAACACTGAAGCTTTCTTT
TRBJ1-2 . TRBV5-5 TRBD1 CASSLEGTANYGYTF TGTGCCAGCAGCTTGGAAGGGACAGCTAACTATGGCTACACCTTC
TRBJ2-7 . TRBV7-8 . CASSFSGRGSEEQYF TGTGCCAGCAGCTTTTCGGGCCGGGGGTCGGAAGAGCAGTACTTC
TRBJ2-2 . TRBV10-3 . CAISVEGNTGELFF TGTGCCATCAGTGTAGAGGGAAACACCGGGGAGCTGTTTTTT
TRBJ2-7 . TRBV13 TRBD1 CASSLRWDRGSYEQYF TGTGCCAGCAGCTTAAGATGGGACAGGGGCTCCTACGAGCAGTACTTC
TRBJ2-3 . TRBV4-3 TRBD1 CASSPGQGTDTQYF TGCGCCAGCAGCCCGGGACAGGGCACAGATACGCAGTATTTT
TRBJ1-1 . TRBV15 . CATSRGFGRPLNTEAFF TGTGCCACCAGCAGGGGCTTTGGAAGACCTTTGAACACTGAAGCTTTCTTT
TRBJ2-6 . TRBV29-1 . CSVEGGPGVPYSGANVLTF TGCAGCGTTGAAGGGGGGCCAGGGGTACCCTACTCTGGGGCCAACGTCCTGACTTTC
TRBJ1-2 . TRBV11-2 . CASSPIRGRGYTF TGTGCCAGCAGCCCTATTAGGGGTCGTGGCTACACCTTC
TRBJ2-3 . TRBV10-3 TRBD2 CAIRAGGSTDTQYF TGTGCCATCAGGGCGGGGGGTAGCACAGATACGCAGTATTTT
TRBJ2-3 . TRBV5-1 . CASSFSGTSTDTQYF TGCGCCAGCAGCTTTAGTGGGACTAGCACAGATACGCAGTATTTT
TRBJ1-2 . TRBV27 TRBD1 CASSPDRANYGYTF TGTGCCAGCAGTCCTGACAGGGCCAACTATGGCTACACCTTC
TRBJ2-1 few TRBV5-1 . CASSHDNYNEQFF TGCGCCAGCAGCCACGACAACTACAATGAGCAGTTCTTC
TRBJ2-2 once TRBV15 TRBD1 CATSRTGGNTGELFF TGTGCCACCAGCAGAACAGGGGGGAACACCGGGGAGCTGTTTTTT
TRBJ1-5 . TRBV6-1 . CASRTESAYQPQHF TGTGCCAGCAGGACAGAAAGCGCCTATCAGCCCCAGCATTTT
TRBJ1-1 . TRBV6-1 . CASSEDPPVNTEAFF TGTGCCAGCAGTGAAGACCCGCCGGTCAACACTGAAGCTTTCTTT
TRBJ1-1 . TRBV18 . CASSPETGRTEAFF TGTGCCAGCTCACCTGAAACAGGGCGCACTGAAGCTTTCTTT
TRBJ2-1 . TRBV5-4 TRBD2 CASRGGSYNEQFF TGTGCCAGCCGGGGGGGCTCCTACAATGAGCAGTTCTTC
TRBJ2-7 . TRBV28 . CASSSRWAGLEQYF TGTGCCAGCAGTTCCCGGTGGGCGGGGCTTGAGCAGTACTTC
TRBJ2-5 once TRBV28 . CASSEPGQTQETQYF TGTGCCAGCAGCGAACCTGGACAGACCCAAGAGACCCAGTACTTC
TRBJ2-1 . TRBV13 . CASSLLIGGGSSYNEQFF TGTGCCAGCAGCTTATTGATTGGGGGCGGGAGCTCCTACAATGAGCAGTTCTTC
TRBJ1-5 . TRBV25-1 . CASSEGRINQPQHF TGTGCCAGCAGTGAAGGCAGGATAAATCAGCCCCAGCATTTT
TRBJ2-1 . TRBV7-2 . CASSLSLLGGGEQFF TGTGCCAGCAGCCTGAGTTTATTAGGAGGCGGTGAGCAGTTCTTC
TRBJ1-1 . TRBV4-3 . CASSQGVNTEAFF TGCGCCAGCAGCCAAGGAGTGAACACTGAAGCTTTCTTT
TRBJ2-1 . TRBV7-7 . CATGYPPEQFF TGTGCAACGGGGTATCCCCCTGAGCAGTTCTTC
TRBJ1-5 . TRBV7-2 TRBD1 CASSSGQADQPQHF TGTGCCAGCAGCTCGGGACAGGCTGATCAGCCCCAGCATTTT
TRBJ1-1 . TRBV2 . CASVWTANTEAFF TGTGCCAGCGTGTGGACAGCGAACACTGAAGCTTTCTTT
TRBJ2-2 . TRBV9 TRBD2 CASSELGGSPNTGELFF TGTGCCAGCAGCGAGCTGGGGGGGAGCCCGAACACCGGGGAGCTGTTTTTT
TRBJ2-7 . TRBV6-1 . CASSERGKGTYEQYF TGTGCCAGCAGTGAAAGGGGGAAGGGGACCTACGAGCAGTACTTC
TRBJ2-5 . TRBV12-5 TRBD1 CASGLGTRQGVWAETQYF TGTGCTAGTGGTTTGGGGACAAGACAGGGGGTATGGGCAGAGACCCAGTACTTC
TRBJ2-3 . TRBV7-2 . CASSLGKQGRATDTQYF TGTGCCAGCAGCTTAGGGAAACAGGGAAGGGCCACAGATACGCAGTATTTT
TRBJ1-4 . TRBV15 . CATSGAGLLNEKLFF TGTGCCACCAGCGGGGCGGGACTGCTAAATGAAAAACTGTTTTTT
TRBJ1-1 once TRBV9 . CASRGREAEAFF TGTGCCAGCCGTGGCAGGGAAGCTGAAGCTTTCTTT
TRBJ2-2 . TRBV4-2 TRBD2 CASSQDRGGSGELFF TGTGCCAGCAGCCAAGATCGGGGGGGCTCCGGGGAGCTGTTTTTT
TRBJ1-2 . TRBV7-6 . CASSLGETGYGYTF TGTGCCAGCAGCTTAGGGGAGACAGGCTATGGCTACACCTTC
TRBJ1-1 once TRBV6-1 . CASSQGLRTEAFF TGTGCCAGCTCACAGGGTCTGAGGACTGAAGCTTTCTTT
TRBJ2-1 . TRBV5-1 . CASRSKIAVGYNEQFF TGCGCCAGCCGCTCCAAGATAGCGGTCGGCTACAATGAGCAGTTCTTC
TRBJ1-2 . TRBV9 . CASSPRPYVGGTYGYTF TGTGCCAGCAGCCCAAGACCCTACGTCGGGGGGACCTATGGCTACACCTTC
TRBJ2-3 . TRBV25-1 TRBD1 CASSGYGTVTDTQYF TGTGCCAGCAGTGGATACGGGACAGTGACAGATACGCAGTATTTT
TRBJ1-2 . TRBV6-6 TRBD1 CASSYGGSGGVGGYTF TGTGCCAGCAGTTACGGAGGGTCAGGGGGCGTTGGTGGCTACACCTTC
TRBJ2-3 . TRBV6-6 . CASSYLVDTQYF TGTGCCAGCAGTTACTTAGTGGATACGCAGTATTTT
TRBJ2-6 . TRBV4-3 TRBD1 CASSQEGQGRSGANVLTF TGCGCCAGCAGCCAAGAGGGACAGGGGCGAAGTGGGGCCAACGTCCTGACTTTC
TRBJ1-5 . TRBV6-5 . CASSYQGASNQPQHF TGTGCCAGCAGTTACCAGGGTGCTAGCAATCAGCCCCAGCATTTT
TRBJ2-3 . TRBV10-3 . CAGGWGDTQYF TGTGCCGGGGGGTGGGGTGATACGCAGTATTTT
TRBJ1-1 . TRBV18 TRBD1 CASSLRQGLNTEAFF TGTGCCAGCTCACTTCGACAGGGCCTTAACACTGAAGCTTTCTTT
TRBJ1-5 . TRBV2 TRBD1 CASTLGTDSNQPQHF TGTGCCAGCACTCTCGGGACAGATAGCAATCAGCCCCAGCATTTT
TRBJ2-5 . TRBV27 . CASGGLGEETQYF TGTGCCAGCGGCGGCCTAGGCGAAGAGACCCAGTACTTC